This T cell receptor beta chain was recorded in a study of blood T cells in healthy people across ages (dated by TCRdb to the mid-2010s). The study in broad terms: Template switching captured roughly one uniquely barcoded TCR beta cDNA molecule per two T cells in model experiments. Using deep sequencing normalized with unique cDNA molecular identifiers, the study measured how TCR beta repertoire diversity changes with age. The donors were split into four age groups: young (average around 15 years), middle-aged (roughly 39), aged (roughly 60) and long-lived (82). To avoid experimental bias, donors of different ages were spread randomly across the sequencing lanes. Two additional independent replicas of 1 million unique cDNA reads from the same blood draw were analyzed for two donors (one aged 18 to 29 and one aged 80 or older).

To prepare the library, 5' RACE was applied. TCRdb records Illumina HiSeq 2500 as the sequencer. The second PCR ran for roughly 6 to 11 cycles and used a J-beta primer mix along with a sample-barcoded 5' primer. Each TCR beta cDNA molecule received a unique molecular identifier from a template-switch 5' adaptor carrying 12 random nucleotides. Each sample yielded at least 2.5 million CDR3-containing paired-end reads. All of the RNA was converted into first-strand cDNA using the Mint cDNA synthesis kit, with a TRBC-specific oligonucleotide serving as the primer. Following uracil-DNA glycosylase treatment, all cDNA underwent a first 18-cycle PCR with the universal primers M1SS and BC2_uni_R. Turning to the authors' computational methods: Each sample was normalized by randomly selecting 1 million high-quality reads, each carrying a distinct molecular identifier. Reads sharing molecular identifiers were discarded rather than binned into consensus sequences. MiTCR, set to a Q25 quality threshold and the strictest error-elimination algorithm, was used for CDR3 identification, clonotype clustering and error correction. Lower-bound total TCR beta diversity was estimated with a nonparametric unseen species model using Euler transformation. In TCRdb, the public reads were trimmed at Q25 with fastp and aligned with MiXCR, with productive beta chains retained. All rows with the same CDR3 protein become a single entry with the most common DNA and genes. The V and J calls here are based on TCRdb, not the publication. The sample table lists roughly 790,000 distinct CDR3 sequences, 40% to 45% of them with a count of one. 20% to 25% of the sample rests with the top ten.

Donors were roughly 40 systemically healthy Caucasian individuals from Russia aged about 6 to 100 years. Roughly 11 milliliters of peripheral blood were drawn from each donor into EDTA-treated Vacutainer tubes. Ficoll-Paque density-gradient centrifugation was used to isolate PBMCs, with at least 6.5 million per sample. Total RNA was extracted from PBMCs with Trizol reagent, with at least 5.5 micrograms obtained per sample. Naive CD45RAhigh/CD27high T cell percentages were measured by flow cytometry on a PBMC aliquot from every donor. Points on this clonotype: The clone's antigen remains unknown. It has no much larger one-base neighbor in the sample; base qualities were not kept.

Paper-wide results and their limitations: Observed TCR beta diversity correlated strongly with the percentage of naive T cells measured by flow cytometry. Compared with the aged group, more naive CD4+ T cells, fewer expanded clones and increased TCR diversity were shown by the long-lived group, suggesting age selection. The CMV infection status of donors was not known, potentially confounding age-related changes in expanded clonotypes. Conclusive comparison of naive and antigen-experienced compartments was prevented by the profiling of bulk unsorted PBMCs. Estimates of total diversity based on one million sequenced T cells were considered lower bounds and underestimates. Observed TCR beta diversity per million T cells fell roughly linearly with age, and a significant reduction was already apparent by age around 39.

The CDR3 runs 18 residues from the cysteine to the phenylalanine. Here the CDR3 DNA is all that survives: 54 bases in frame from base 1. Per the germline V gene, MNHEY is the CDR1 and SVGEGT is the CDR2. V is cut by 2 bases and J by 4 bases, and the space between the germline ends is 23 bases. The source is a woman between 55 and 75 years old in good health. Sequences were obtained from blood. The chain is encoded by TRBV6-2 or TRBV6-3 joined to TRBJ1-2, and TRBD1 may be the D gene, going by 6 matching bases. The DNA reads as follows: TGTGCCAGCAGTTACCACAGGGAGCAGACCACTACCACCTATGGCTACACCTTC. This codes for CASSYHREQTTTTYGYTF.